Below, 16 T cell receptor beta chains from the same sample are listed, as sequenced in a study of T cells in Graves' hyperthyroidism and ophthalmopathy. TCR beta CDR3 regions were amplified from RNA transcripts. TCR CDR3 underwent first-round RT-PCR with the HTBI primer set. A single record per CDR3 protein comes from TCRdb applying MiXCR to the multiplex PCR reads. This sample yields approximately 410,000 distinct CDR3 sequences, of which roughly an eighth are seen a single time; approximately 5.3% belongs to the top ten. The sequenced sample was blood. The receptors shown here come from a woman younger than 30 with Graves' hyperthyroidism.

This clonotype was counted ten times or more. The V call is TRBV7-2, the J call TRBJ2-7; 8 nucleotides line up with TRBD1. Germline assignment: CDR1 SGHTA and CDR2 FQGNSA. V lost 1 base to trimming and J lost 2 bases; unmatched junction nucleotides: 7. The CDR3 length is 16 residues. In nucleotides, the CDR3 is TGTGCCAGCAGCTTAGTAGGACAGGGTTGGGCCTACGAGCAGTACTTC. The encoded protein is CASSLVGQGWAYEQYF.

This clonotype was seen many times. This rearrangement joins TRBV6-1 to TRBJ2-1; a possible D gene is TRBD2 (6 bases). From germline, CDR1 is MNHNS and CDR2 SASEGT. Trimming took off 7 bases at V and 1 base at J, with 11 bases between the two ends. This CDR3 is built from 14 residues. The CDR3 sequence is CASIGGPSYNEQFF. For the CDR3, the DNA is TGTGCCAGCATCGGGGGACCTTCCTACAATGAGCAGTTCTTC.

This clonotype was recorded at least ten times. This rearrangement joins TRBV9 to TRBJ1-1, with D possibly matching TRBD1 (5 bases). V lost 0 bases and J lost 4, with 10 bases in between. Germline loops: CDR1 SGDLS, CDR2 YYNGEE. This CDR3 region has 14 residues. CDR3 in DNA: TGTGCCAGCAGCGTAGGGGGGTTAGGCACTGAAGCTTTCTTT. Amino acids: CASSVGGLGTEAFF.

This clonotype was counted many times. The junction departs from germline at one end; a sequencing error may be responsible. The rearrangement uses TRBV20-1 and TRBJ2-1; TRBD2 aligns across 10 bases. The germline gives CDR1 DFQATT, CDR2 SNEGSKA (reference sequence). The CDR3 is made up of 15 amino acids. CDR3 protein: CSASWSGRAYNEQFF. The DNA for the CDR3 is TGCAGTGCTAGCTGGAGCGGGAGGGCCTATAATGAGCAGTTCTTC.

This clonotype was seen ten or more times. The DNA of the CDR3 is TGTGCCATCAGTGAGTCTAGACAGGAGAATCAGCCCCAGCATTTT. It yields the protein CAISESRQENQPQHF. V and J are TRBV10-3 and TRBJ1-5; possible D gene TRBD1, 6 bases. Germline values: CDR1 ENHRY, CDR2 SYGVKD. CDR3 length equals 15 residues. V lost 0 bases and J lost 4, with 10 bases in between.

This clonotype was picked up many times. V usage is TRBV5-5 and J usage is TRBJ1-5; 7 bases align to TRBD1. Germline trimming cut 0 bases from V and 2 bases from J; bases unmatched to any gene: 5. Germline CDR1 reads SGHKS; CDR2 reads YYEKEE (reference sequence). The length of the CDR3 is 16 residues. CDR3 nucleotide sequence: TGTGCCAGCAGCTTGGCCAGGGGGGATGGCAATCAGCCCCAGCATTTT. It encodes CASSLARGDGNQPQHF.

The genes are TRBV12-3 or TRBV12-4 and TRBJ1-1; 9 nucleotides agree with TRBD1. The ends lost 4 bases at V and 7 bases at J; junction bases unmatched: 4. CDR3 length equals 13 residues. CDR3 nucleotide sequence: TGTGCCAGCAGTTCTACAGGGGGCGGTGAAGCTTTCTTT. Protein product: CASSSTGGGEAFF.

This clonotype showed up just a few times. The V call is TRBV30, the J call TRBJ1-2; no clear D gene. V was pared by 0 bases and J by 0 bases, with 11 bases between. Germline CDR1 reads GTSNPN; CDR2 reads SVGIG (reference sequence). The CDR3 length is 15 residues. CDR3 protein: CAWSVLTEPNYGYTF. The CDR3 DNA is TGTGCCTGGAGTGTACTGACCGAACCTAACTATGGCTACACCTTC.

This clonotype was recorded at least ten times. The rearrangement uses TRBV20-1 and TRBJ2-1, with 8 bases matching TRBD2. CDR1 and CDR2 (germline): DFQATT, SNEGSKA (reference sequence). V shed 6 bases, J shed 5 bases, and the junction held 9 bases outside the gene matches. The CDR3 has 14 amino acids. The CDR3 spells CSATRGGLNNEQFF. The CDR3 bases are TGCAGTGCCACCCGGGGGGGACTCAACAATGAGCAGTTCTTC.

This clonotype was counted at least ten times. The chain carries TRBV2 and TRBJ2-7; D is possibly TRBD1 or TRBD2 (5 bases each). V was shortened by 0 bases and J by 1 base, with 13 bases between the two germline ends. Germline CDR1 reads SNHLY; CDR2 reads FYNNEI. This CDR3 has 16 amino acids. The CDR3 DNA reads as TGTGCCAGCAGTGAAGCGGCCGGGGCGGCTTCCTACGAGCAGTACTTC. It yields the protein CASSEAAGAASYEQYF.

This clonotype turned up a few times. The chain has TRBV7-9 and TRBJ1-5; D not certain. The V gene lost 0 bases and the J gene lost 6 bases, with 6 bases spanning the gap. In germline, CDR1 is SEHNR, CDR2 FQNEAQ (reference sequence). The CDR3 is 13 amino acids. The chain's CDR3 is CASSLARGQPQHF. CDR3 DNA sequence: TGTGCCAGCAGCTTAGCACGAGGTCAGCCCCAGCATTTT. The full variable domain, with the rest looked up from reference TRBV7-9 and TRBJ1-5, is DTGVSQNPRHKITKRGQNVTFRCDPISEHNRLYWYRQTLGQGPEFLTYFQNEAQLEKSRLLSDRFSAERPKGSFSTLEIQRTEQGDSAMYLCASSLARGQPQHFGDGTRLSIL.

This clonotype was detected many times. V gene TRBV7-2 combines with J gene TRBJ2-7; TRBD2 agrees at 7 bases. Germline CDR1 reads SGHTA; CDR2 reads FQGNSA. V dropped 5 bases and J dropped 2; count of bases not matched to a gene: 6. CDR3 length: 14 residues. The CDR3 reads CASSLTSAAYEQYF. The CDR3 bases are TGTGCCAGCAGCCTAACTAGCGCCGCCTACGAGCAGTACTTC.

This rearrangement joins TRBV6-1 to TRBJ2-1; 9 bases map to TRBD2. The CDR3 loop spans 14 amino acids. V lost 5 bases to trimming and J lost 5 bases; unmatched junction nucleotides: 4. Looked up from germline, CDR1 is MNHNS and CDR2 is SASEGT. The CDR3 DNA is TGTGCCAGCAGTAGACTAGCGGCCCACAATGAGCAGTTCTTC. Amino acid sequence: CASSRLAAHNEQFF.

Many counts were recorded for this clonotype. This rearrangement joins TRBV25-1 to TRBJ2-7; TRBD1 matches 10 bases. The germline V gene encodes CDR1 MGHDK and CDR2 SYGVNS. The V segment lost 5 bases and the J segment 5 bases; nucleotides outside the gene matches: 9. The CDR3 covers 15 residues. CDR3 region: CASSSPGTGENEQYF. The CDR3, as DNA: TGTGCCAGCAGTAGCCCCGGGACAGGGGAGAACGAGCAGTACTTC.

This clonotype was picked up many times. V and J are TRBV10-3 and TRBJ2-7, with TRBD2 as a possible D gene (5 bases). The length of the CDR3 is 15 residues. With 4 bases removed from V and 3 bases from J, the gap between germline ends came to 16 bases. CDR1 is ENHRY and CDR2 is SYGVKD in the germline V gene. The CDR3 sequence is CAISASGSGVYEQYF. The CDR3 DNA follows: TGTGCCATCAGTGCGTCGGGAAGTGGGGTCTACGAGCAGTACTTC.

This clonotype was recorded at least ten times. The CDR3 sequence: CASSLTEKLFF. CDR3 nucleotides: TGTGCCAGCAGTTTAACAGAAAAACTGTTTTTT. This chain joins TRBV12-3 or TRBV12-4 and TRBJ1-4; D gene uncertain. The CDR3 spans 11 residues. V shed 2 bases and J shed 8 bases, with 3 bases lying between them.